This T cell receptor (beta chain) emerged from a study of cytomegalovirus exposure and HLA in healthy donors. Primers included in the PCR were 60 Vbeta and 13 Jbeta primers. The method was immunoSEQ multiplex PCR; TCRdb's version includes in-frame clones alone and lacks a portion of them. The table has approximately 160,000 clones, about 77% seen once. Germline CDR1 is LNHDA and CDR2 is SQIVND (reference sequence). V lost 0 bases and J lost 0; bases outside the gene matches: 5. This CDR3 contains 17 residues. General observations from the study: A later analysis, which compared TCR beta chains of equal frequency, found the HLA-associated ones more clonally expanded. Differences between HLA loci emerged in a later analysis of TCR association rates, with DRB1 most and HLA-C fewest.

Regarding this clone: Its antigen is currently unknown.

Sample: PBMCs. This sequence joins TRBV19 and TRBJ2-5; TRBD1 agrees at 9 bases. The sequence was collected from a middle-aged woman in good health and CMV-seropositive. The DNA for the CDR3 is TGTGCCAGTAGTATAGAAGTTCGACAGGGGGACCAAGAGACCCAGTACTTC. It yields the protein CASSIEVRQGDQETQYF.